This paragraph reports one T cell receptor beta chain. Measured with immunoSEQ multiplex PCR; TCRdb has only the in-frame clones, and not every one. Of around 25,000 clones in the sample, 95% were seen once. This CDR3 contains 18 residues. V was clipped by 2 bases and J by 7 bases; unmatched bases: 17. Germline lookup yields CDR1 LGHNA and CDR2 YSLEER. This sample is drawn from a study of T cell clonotyping in hematopoietic cell transplantation. Sequencing was carried out using peripheral blood mononuclear cells. The receptor was derived from a man between 45 and 60 years old in good health. Some clones in this sample may be carry-over from other donors' samples. The rearrangement joins TRBV4-3 to TRBJ2-3, with 8 bases lining up with TRBD1. CDR3 protein: CASSQTRQGWSGTYTQYF. CDR3 nucleotides: TGCGCCAGCAGCCAAACCCGACAGGGGTGGTCTGGGACATATACGCAGTATTTT.